Following are 11 T cell receptor beta chains from one sample sequenced in a study of cytomegalovirus exposure and HLA in healthy donors. Data came from immunoSEQ multiplex PCR; TCRdb stores just in-frame clones and leaves some out. Among approximately 140,000 clones listed, approximately 84% were seen once. Sequences were obtained from PBMCs. Receptor source: a woman aged 25 to 39 in good health and CMV-seronegative.

The chain couples TRBV27 to TRBJ2-7; D gene ambiguous. Trimming stripped 3 bases from V and 3 bases from J, with 21 bases between. Germline assignment: CDR1 MNHEY and CDR2 SMNVEV (reference sequence). The CDR3 is 17 amino acids. CDR3 DNA: TGTGCCAGCAGTTTCCTCGCTAAGGAGAGTAGAATCTACGAGCAGTACTTC. Protein product: CASSFLAKESRIYEQYF.

The chain employs TRBV28 and TRBJ2-3, with a weak D call TRBD2 (7 bases). Germline V gene sequence: CDR1 MDHEN, CDR2 SYDVKM. V lost 7 bases and J 3 bases, leaving 29 bases between the germline ends. The length of the CDR3 is 19 residues. CDR3 sequence (DNA): TGTGCCAGCATGGGGGGGCGCGGGGGTATATTAGATTTTACAGATACGCAGTATTTT. It codes for CASMGGRGGILDFTDTQYF.

This clone has more than one count but fewer than ten. The chain joins TRBV6-5 to TRBJ2-1, with D perhaps matching TRBD2 (5 bases). Germline V gives CDR1 MNHEY, CDR2 SVGAGI. The CDR3 extends over 15 amino acids. V was clipped by 6 bases and J by 1 base, with 13 bases between them. The chain's CDR3 is CASRPTSKSYNEQFF. As DNA, the CDR3 is TGTGCCAGCAGACCTACTAGTAAGTCCTACAATGAGCAGTTCTTC.

The chain carries TRBV7-3 and TRBJ1-1; D is ambiguous. V lost 3 bases to trimming and J lost 0 bases, with 5 bases between them. This CDR3 is 13 amino acids long. Germline V gene data show CDR1 as SGHTA and CDR2 as FQGTGA. CDR3: CASSLRMNTEAFF. DNA for the CDR3: TGTGCCAGCAGCTTGAGGATGAACACTGAAGCTTTCTTT. Using reference TRBV7-3 and TRBJ1-1 for the parts outside the CDR3, the full variable domain is GAGVSQTPSNKVTEKGKYVELRCDPISGHTALYWYRQSLGQGPEFLIYFQGTGAADDSGLPNDRFFAVRPEGSVSTLKIQRTERGDSAVYLCASSLRMNTEAFFGQGTRLTVV.

The chain recombines TRBV5-1 with TRBJ1-1; 7 nucleotides align to TRBD1. The CDR3 length is 13 residues. Germline CDR1 and CDR2: SGHRS and YFSETQ. Trimming at V came to 2 bases and at J to 6 bases, leaving 4 bases not matched to a gene. CDR3 region: CASSFDRAPEAFF. The CDR3 DNA reads as TGCGCCAGCAGCTTCGACAGGGCCCCTGAAGCTTTCTTT.

This clone was observed a single time. The J gene is TRBJ2-5, the V gene TRBV5-1, with D perhaps TRBD2 (6 bases). Germline-derived CDR1 and CDR2 are SGHRS and YFSETQ. CDR3 length: 14 residues. V dropped 4 bases and J dropped 5 bases, with 15 bases sitting between them. CDR3 amino acids: CASSTMTRGETQYF. In nucleotides, the CDR3 is TGCGCCAGCAGCACGATGACTAGAGGGGAGACCCAGTACTTC.

Relative to its sample, this clone is medium-sized. The chain joins TRBV5-1 to TRBJ2-7, with 10 bases fitting TRBD1. V lost 3 bases, J lost 5 bases, and 5 bases stayed unmatched. CDR1 and CDR2 (germline): SGHRS, YFSETQ. The CDR3 is 14 residues long. CDR3 in amino acids: CASSWGQGTNEQYF. CDR3 sequence (DNA): TGCGCCAGCAGCTGGGGACAGGGGACAAACGAGCAGTACTTC.

V gene TRBV4-2 combines with J gene TRBJ2-1, with D possibly being TRBD2 (7 bases). The CDR3 is 17 residues long. The ends were cut back, 0 bases at V and 7 bases at J, with 19 bases in the middle. From germline, CDR1 is LGHNA and CDR2 YNFKEQ. The CDR3 protein is CASSQDGGGPFRNEQFF. DNA for the CDR3: TGTGCCAGCAGCCAAGATGGGGGGGGGCCTTTTAGGAATGAGCAGTTCTTC.

This sequence joins TRBV5-6 and TRBJ1-2; the D gene is possibly TRBD1 (6 bases). This CDR3 has 14 amino acids. Germline V gene data show CDR1 as SGHDT and CDR2 as YYEEEE. Between the trimmed V and J ends, which lost 4 bases and 8 bases, there was a span of 18 bases. The CDR3 sequence is CASSEVLGAGGYTF. The CDR3 nucleotides read TGTGCCAGCAGCGAGGTTCTGGGGGCCGGAGGCTACACCTTC.

The chain recombines TRBV5-1 with TRBJ1-1; 7 positions agree with TRBD1. The CDR3 runs 14 residues. CDR1 SGHRS and CDR2 YFSETQ come from the germline V gene. Trimming at V came to 2 bases and at J to 4 bases, leaving 5 bases not matched to a gene. The CDR3 spells CASSFGRQGTEAFF. The CDR3 DNA sequence: TGCGCCAGCAGCTTTGGTCGACAGGGCACTGAAGCTTTCTTT.

The chain employs TRBV7-3 and TRBJ2-2; D may be TRBD2 (5 bases). Germline assignment: CDR1 SGHTA and CDR2 FQGTGA. The V end was cut by 2 bases, the J end by 6 bases, with 10 bases between. The CDR3 length is 14 residues. The CDR3 DNA follows: TGTGCCAGCAGCTTATCAGAGGGAGCCGGGGAGCTGTTTTTT. Translation: CASSLSEGAGELFF.